This T cell receptor beta chain was recorded in a study of blood T cell repertoires in COVID-19. Study context: The cDNA or gDNA used as material had been derived from T cells, B-cell-depleted T cells, or PBMCs.

In the original analysis: Amplified reference gene primers provided the basis for estimating nucleated cell counts. The table came from immunoSEQ multiplex PCR; TCRdb's copy has only in-frame clones and leaves some out. From that table come the V and J calls and clone size; the DNA was used to work out D and trimming. The table lists 70,000 to 80,000 clones, roughly 82% of them singletons. Germline values: CDR1 KGHSH, CDR2 LQKENI. CDR3 length: 15 residues. The ends were cut back, 5 bases at V and 0 bases at J, with 13 bases in the middle. The rearrangement joins TRBV18 to TRBJ1-1, with unresolved D. The sequence came from a woman older than 75 with acute or convalescent COVID-19. The sample comprised peripheral blood. CDR3 DNA: TGTGCCAGCTCATCCGACGCGGGTATGAACACTGAAGCTTTCTTT. It yields the protein CASSSDAGMNTEAFF.